These 32 T cell receptor beta chains were all obtained from the same sample, sequenced in a study of metastatic and nonmetastatic thyroid tumors. Treatment of any kind had been given to no patient before thyroid surgery. TCRdb used MiXCR to call clones anew from the PCR reads. The table records some 41,000 clones, around 3.1% of them present only once. Sequencing used blood. These receptors all come from a female donor with papillary thyroid cancer or a benign thyroid nodule (not recorded which). Some clones in this sample may be carry-over from other donors' samples.

In this sample, this clone turned up many times. The rearrangement joins TRBV2 to TRBJ1-2; weak D call: TRBD1 (5 bases). This CDR3 has 13 residues. Germline V CDR1 and CDR2: SNHLY, FYNNEI. V lost 8 bases and J lost 2, with 12 bases in between. The CDR3 is CASVWGSNYGYTF. The CDR3 nucleotides read TGTGCCAGCGTGTGGGGGTCAAACTATGGCTACACCTTC.

Only a few counts were recorded for this clone. The rearrangement uses TRBV6-4 and TRBJ2-1, with 9 bases matching TRBD2. CDR3 size: 16 residues. V trimming: 0 bases; J trimming: 3 bases; junction bases outside the gene matches: 3. Germline lookup yields CDR1 MRHNA and CDR2 SNTAGT. For the CDR3, the DNA is TGTGCCAGCAGTGACTCATCTAGCGGGGACTACAATGAGCAGTTCTTC. It yields the protein CASSDSSSGDYNEQFF.

This clone was seen a handful of times. The chain uses TRBV27 and TRBJ1-1; no definite D call. Germline-derived CDR1 and CDR2 are MNHEY and SMNVEV (reference sequence). The CDR3 is 14 amino acids. Trimming removed 3 bases at V and 2 bases at J, with 10 bases between. CDR3: CASSFPGRNTEAFF. CDR3 nucleotide sequence: TGTGCCAGCAGTTTTCCAGGTCGCAACACTGAAGCTTTCTTT.

This clone was observed many times. V gene TRBV6-1 combines with J gene TRBJ2-3, with 7 bases fitting TRBD2. The germline V gene encodes CDR1 MNHNS and CDR2 SASEGT. V lost 5 bases and J lost 6; bases outside the gene matches: 8. The CDR3 spans 14 residues. CDR3 amino acids: CASSKLWGGDTQYF. The DNA of the CDR3 is TGTGCCAGCAGTAAGCTCTGGGGGGGTGATACGCAGTATTTT.

This clone came up a few times. In DNA, the CDR3 is TGTGCCACCAGCAGATTCACCGGGACTACCAGAGATACCCAGTACTTC. This gives the protein CATSRFTGTTRDTQYF. The chain has TRBV15 and TRBJ2-5; TRBD2 agrees at 7 bases. CDR1 LNHNV and CDR2 YYDKDF come from the germline V gene (reference sequence). CDR3 length: 16 residues. The trim removed 2 bases at V and 8 bases at J, leaving 14 bases unmatched.

This clone was detected only a few times. The chain links TRBV18 to TRBJ1-1; D perhaps matches TRBD1 (5 bases). The CDR3 sequence is 13 residues long. The V gene's germline CDR1 is KGHSH and CDR2 LQKENI. Trimming removed 6 bases from V and 5 bases from J, with 13 bases in between. This CDR3 is CASSLDRWTEAFF. In nucleotides, the CDR3 is TGTGCCAGCTCCTTAGACAGATGGACTGAAGCTTTCTTT.

In the case of this clone: Other DNA sequences within the sample encode an identical CDR3. The J gene is TRBJ1-3, the V gene TRBV5-1; D possibly corresponds to TRBD1 (6 bases). The CDR3 totals 14 residues. V dropped 0 bases and J dropped 3 bases, with 7 bases sitting between them. Per the germline V gene, CDR1 is SGHRS and CDR2 is YFSETQ. This CDR3 is CASSLDRVGNTIYF. CDR3 nucleotide sequence: TGCGCCAGCAGCTTGGACAGGGTTGGAAACACCATATATTTT.

This clone has at least ten counts. The V and J genes are TRBV28 and TRBJ1-1; TRBD1 might be the D (5 bases). Germline V CDR1 and CDR2: MDHEN, SYDVKM. The ends were cut back, 6 bases at V and 9 bases at J, with 23 bases in the middle. CDR3 size: 15 residues. The CDR3 sequence is CASRSRGGRGTKAFF. Here the CDR3 DNA reads TGTGCCAGCAGATCAAGGGGCGGTCGGGGAACTAAAGCTTTCTTT.

In this sample, this clone turned up many times. The chain combines TRBV20-1 with TRBJ2-3; maybe TRBD1 (5 bases). This CDR3 region has 14 residues. V lost 1 base and J lost 4, with 12 bases in between. Germline V gives CDR1 DFQATT, CDR2 SNEGSKA (reference sequence). As DNA, the CDR3 is TGCAGTGCTAGAGGCCTGGAAGGGGCAGATACGCAGTATTTT. Amino acids: CSARGLEGADTQYF.

This clone was recorded a few times. The chain carries TRBV2 and TRBJ2-7; 11 bases align to TRBD1. This CDR3 has 14 residues. Germline CDR1 SNHLY, CDR2 FYNNEI. J was trimmed by 7 bases and V by 3 bases; bases with no gene match: 5. DNA for the CDR3: TGTGCCAGCAGTGATGACGGGACAGGGGGTGAGCAGTACTTC. Its translation: CASSDDGTGGEQYF.

This clone was seen repeatedly, ten times or more. The J gene is TRBJ2-7, the V gene TRBV19; no firm D call. The CDR3 has 11 residues. The germline V gene encodes CDR1 LNHDA and CDR2 SQIVND (reference sequence). V dropped 9 bases and J dropped 4 bases, with 10 bases sitting between them. DNA of the CDR3: TGTGCCAGCAGGAAAGGATACGAGCAGTACTTC. The encoded protein is CASRKGYEQYF.

This clone was seen at least ten times. J is TRBJ1-1 and V is TRBV20-1; D is possibly TRBD1 (5 bases). This CDR3 is 15 amino acids long. V dropped 2 bases and J dropped 1 base, with 14 bases sitting between them. Looked up from germline, CDR1 is DFQATT and CDR2 is SNEGSKA (reference sequence). This CDR3 is CSARWGVTWNTEAFF. In nucleotides, the CDR3 is TGCAGTGCTAGATGGGGGGTGACCTGGAACACTGAAGCTTTCTTT.

This clone occurred many times. The rearrangement uses TRBV27 and TRBJ1-6; no reliable D call. CDR3 size: 14 residues. V lost 3 bases and J lost 7, with 10 bases in between. CDR1 is MNHEY and CDR2 is SMNVEV in the germline V gene (reference sequence). CDR3 bases: TGTGCCAGCAGTTTCCTAGGCCCCAATTCACCCCTCCACTTT. This gives the protein CASSFLGPNSPLHF.

This clone was detected only a few times. The genes are TRBV20-1 and TRBJ2-3, with TRBD1 matching over 7 bases. This CDR3 comprises 13 residues. The ends lost 1 base at V and 5 bases at J; junction bases unmatched: 3. Germline values: CDR1 DFQATT, CDR2 SNEGSKA (reference sequence). The CDR3 bases are TGCAGTGCTAGAGCAGGGGGAATAGATACGCAGTATTTT. Protein: CSARAGGIDTQYF.

The gene calls are TRBV20-1 and TRBJ1-4, with a weak D call TRBD1 (5 bases). From germline, CDR1 is DFQATT and CDR2 SNEGSKA (reference sequence). CDR3 length: 13 amino acids. V shed 0 bases and J shed 6 bases, with 8 bases lying between them. CDR3 bases: TGCAGTGCTAGAGATCTCAGGGATGAAAAACTGTTTTTT. It translates to CSARDLRDEKLFF.

This clone was observed a few times. The chain couples TRBV24-1 to TRBJ2-2; D gene unclear. Germline CDR1 and CDR2: KGHDR and SFDVKD. Trimming shortened V by 7 bases and J by 0 bases, and 8 bases separated the two germline ends. The CDR3 consists of 14 residues. The CDR3 coding sequence is TGTGCCACCAGAGGACGATCGAACACCGGGGAGCTGTTTTTT. Protein: CATRGRSNTGELFF.

Points on this clone: The conserved phenylalanine or tryptophan normally closing the CDR3 is absent here, so this likely arose from a read error. No DNA is shown, since the ends of the CDR3 on it are uncertain; the CDR3 is the one TCRdb lists. V is TRBV5-1 and J is TRBJ2-6; the table calls TRBD1, which could not be checked here. The V gene's germline CDR1 is SGHRS and CDR2 YFSETQ. 10 amino acids form the CDR3, both terminal residues included. CDR3 protein: CASTSRDRVS.

This clone was seen many times. The same CDR3 is also encoded by other DNA sequences in this sample. The rearrangement joins TRBV2 to TRBJ1-1; D is perhaps TRBD1 (5 bases). Germline V CDR1 and CDR2: SNHLY, FYNNEI. The CDR3 has 14 residues. Between the trimmed V and J ends, which lost 5 bases and 0 bases, there was a span of 10 bases. Here the CDR3 reads CASSPQVLNTEAFF. The CDR3 nucleotides read TGTGCCAGCAGTCCACAGGTCCTGAACACTGAAGCTTTCTTT.

This clone has at least ten counts. The genes are TRBV10-3 and TRBJ2-5; D might be TRBD2 (7 bases). This CDR3 is 14 amino acids long. V lost 7 bases and J lost 2, with 14 bases in between. Germline V gene data show CDR1 as ENHRY and CDR2 as SYGVKD. The CDR3 DNA is TGTGCCATCAAGGGGGGAGGGACTCAAGAGACCCAGTACTTC. Its protein product is CAIKGGGTQETQYF.

This clone was seen a few times. The missing conserved phenylalanine or tryptophan at the end of this CDR3 makes a read error likely. No DNA is shown, since the ends of the CDR3 on it are uncertain; the CDR3 is the one TCRdb lists. The chain recombines TRBV28 with TRBJ1-6. With termini counted, the CDR3 has 12 amino acids. Germline CDR1 reads MDHEN; CDR2 reads SYDVKM. The CDR3 spells CASSSSGWTLHV.

Ten or more counts support this clone. The genes are TRBV3-1 and TRBJ2-1; 10 positions agree with TRBD2. The CDR3 consists of 16 residues. The V and J ends lost 1 base and 9 bases, in that order; junction bases with no gene match: 9. CDR1 and CDR2 (germline): LGHDT, YNNKEL (reference sequence). The CDR3 nucleotides read TGTGCCAGCAGCCAAGTGGGGACTAGCGCTTTGAGTGAGCAGTTCTTC. Translation gives CASSQVGTSALSEQFF.

This clone was seen repeatedly, ten times or more. A read error may account for a junction end that differs from germline. Other DNA sequences of this sample code for an identical CDR3. CDR3 nucleotide sequence: TGCGCCAGCAGCCAAAATTACAGGGGTACTGAAGCCTTCTTT. This gives the protein CASSQNYRGTEAFF. The chain has TRBV4-1 and TRBJ1-1; 7 bases are shared with TRBD1. Per the germline V gene, CDR1 is MGHRA and CDR2 is YSYEKL. The CDR3 is 14 residues long.

V usage is TRBV7-3 and J usage is TRBJ2-3; TRBD2 is a possible D gene (5 bases). Trimming removed 1 base at V and 6 bases at J, with 8 bases between. Germline V lookup: CDR1 SGHTA, CDR2 FQGTGA. The CDR3 has 13 residues. CDR3 sequence: CASSLRVADTQYF. CDR3 nucleotides: TGTGCCAGCAGCTTAAGGGTAGCGGATACGCAGTATTTT.

At least ten counts were recorded for this clone. This chain connects TRBV7-9 to TRBJ2-5; D is ambiguous. This CDR3 is 16 amino acids long. CDR1 and CDR2 from the germline V gene are SEHNR and FQNEAQ (reference sequence). V dropped 1 base and J dropped 5 bases, with 17 bases sitting between them. In nucleotides, the CDR3 is TGTGCCAGCAGCTTAGGGCTGCAAGGAGTCCCGGAGACCCAGTACTTC. It is translated as CASSLGLQGVPETQYF.

There are a few counts of this clone. CDR3 in DNA: TGCGCCAGCAGCTTGGAGGGCCGAACAGATACGCAGTATTTT. Translating gives CASSLEGRTDTQYF. The rearrangement uses TRBV5-1 and TRBJ2-3; D call uncertain. Trimming removed 0 bases from V and 3 bases from J, with 8 bases in between. The CDR3 is made up of 14 amino acids. CDR1 and CDR2 from the germline V gene are SGHRS and YFSETQ.

The rearrangement uses TRBV6-5 and TRBJ2-1; no clear D gene. The CDR3 extends over 15 amino acids. Germline CDR1 reads MNHEY; CDR2 reads SVGAGI. The V end lost 1 base, the J end lost 0 bases, and 7 bases lay between the germline ends. The DNA of the CDR3 is TGTGCCAGCAGTTACTTGCAAGGCTCCTACAATGAGCAGTTCTTC. Protein product: CASSYLQGSYNEQFF.

This clone has a count of ten or more. This chain links TRBV28 with TRBJ2-7, with D unclear. The V end lost 3 bases, the J end lost 3 bases, and 18 bases lay between the germline ends. CDR1 MDHEN and CDR2 SYDVKM come from the germline V gene. The CDR3 is made up of 16 amino acids. CDR3 in DNA: TGTGCCAGCAGTTTTAACGTAGAAAGTTATATCTACGAGCAGTACTTC. Amino acid sequence: CASSFNVESYIYEQYF.

The chain combines TRBV27 with TRBJ2-7; D not resolved. CDR3 length: 12 residues. The germline V and J ends were trimmed by 5 bases and 6 bases, with 11 bases remaining between them. Germline V gene sequence: CDR1 MNHEY, CDR2 SMNVEV (reference sequence). CDR3 loop: CASSPIPGEQYF. The CDR3 DNA reads TGTGCCAGCAGTCCTATTCCTGGCGAGCAGTACTTC.

This clone was seen many times. This chain uses TRBV5-6 with TRBJ2-3; D is unresolved. CDR3 length: 13 amino acids. Trimming cost V 6 bases and J 4 bases, with 12 bases left between them. The germline CDR1 and CDR2 sequences are SGHDT and YYEEEE. The CDR3, as DNA: TGTGCCAGCACCTCCACCTGGGCAGATACGCAGTATTTT. Protein: CASTSTWADTQYF.

This clone was detected many times. V is TRBV4-1 and J is TRBJ2-1; 12 bases align to TRBD2. The CDR3 is 16 residues long. The V gene end was trimmed by 0 bases and the J gene end by 5 bases; junction bases not matched to a gene: 2. The germline V gene has CDR1 MGHRA and CDR2 YSYEKL. This CDR3 reads CASSQERLAGDNEQFF. DNA of the CDR3: TGCGCCAGCAGCCAAGAAAGACTAGCGGGAGACAATGAGCAGTTCTTC.

This clone was observed a few times. A read error is possible here, since a much larger clone lies one base away. The identical CDR3 is also encoded by other nucleotide sequences in the sample. V usage is TRBV20-1 and J usage is TRBJ2-5; 11 bases agree with TRBD2. Germline CDR1 and CDR2: DFQATT and SNEGSKA (reference sequence). This CDR3 contains 16 residues. The CDR3 reads CSARPASGRTQETLYF. Here the CDR3 DNA reads TGCAGCGCTCGACCGGCTAGCGGGAGGACCCAAGAGACCCTGTACTTC.

This clone was seen repeatedly, ten times or more. V and J are TRBV10-2 and TRBJ2-3; the match to TRBD2 covers 7 bases. V shed 6 bases, J shed 3 bases, and the junction held 6 bases outside the gene matches. The CDR3 has 14 residues. In germline, CDR1 is WSHSY, CDR2 SAAADI. CDR3 nucleotides: TGCGCCAGCAGGCGGACTAGTTCGACAGATACGCAGTATTTT. It specifies CASRRTSSTDTQYF.